This entry features one TCR beta chain sequence. The CDR3 has 14 residues. The data were taken from a study of monozygotic twins with inflammatory bowel disease. From the 5' RACE reads, TCRdb lists one entry per CDR3 protein and no DNA. The sample has about 330,000 distinct CDR3 sequences, and its top ten clones hold approximately 2%. The V call is TRBV12-3 or TRBV12-4, the J call TRBJ1-1. The sequencing sample was made of blood. The sequence came from a human donor with ulcerative colitis or Crohn's disease, or a healthy co-twin of an affected twin (not recorded which). CDR3 region: CASSGTWGNTEAFF.